This T cell receptor (beta chain) came from a study of cytomegalovirus exposure and HLA in healthy donors. Concerning this clone itself: The antigen is not known.

The study, taken as a whole, reports: Earlier results showed most TCR beta V segments being productive about 87% or about 30% of the time. Among immune exposure information, only CMV serostatus was available. In all likelihood, a cluster of highly shared sequence variants was a sequencing artifact.

Trimming removed 2 bases at V and 7 bases at J, with 13 bases between. This CDR3 contains 14 residues. Germline CDR1 reads SGHRS; CDR2 reads YFSETQ. The PCR used 60 Vbeta and 13 Jbeta primers. Only in-frame clones appear in the TCRdb table, and some are missing; sequencing was by immunoSEQ multiplex PCR. The table has around 200,000 clones, about 80% seen once. The chain employs TRBV5-1 and TRBJ2-1; a weak D match, TRBD2 (5 bases). Sequenced material: PBMCs. The receptor was derived from a male donor in good health and CMV-seronegative. CDR3 DNA: TGCGCCAGCAGCTTAGACTATCCCTTTAATGAGCAGTTCTTC. This translates into CASSLDYPFNEQFF.